This is a list of T cell receptor beta chains from one sample in a study of blood T cells in healthy people across ages. TCRdb processed the 5' RACE reads anew with MiXCR; each CDR3 protein has one entry. The repertoire holds about 1.6 million distinct CDR3 sequences, with about 31% as singletons. The sample was blood. All receptors derive from a woman aged 30 to 39 in good health. Each CDR3 is given with its conserved first and last residue. D genes are given only for firm matches. For some rows the clone size is stated as once, few or many, or as a class when expanded; others skip it.

16 | TRBD2 | TRBJ2-1 | . | TRBV14 | CASSDLAGVSYNEQFF | TGTGCCAGCAGCGATTTAGCGGGAGTGTCCTACAATGAGCAGTTCTTC
14 | TRBD1 | TRBJ2-1 | many | TRBV7-2 | CASSGQGAYNEQFF | TGTGCCAGCTCGGGACAGGGGGCCTACAATGAGCAGTTCTTC
17 | TRBD2 | TRBJ2-1 | . | TRBV4-1 | CASSQGTSGIDLSEQFF | TGCGCCAGCAGCCAAGGGACTAGCGGGATTGACTTGAGTGAGCAGTTCTTC
16 | TRBD1 | TRBJ2-6 | few | TRBV2 | CASRSTGLTGANVLTF | TGTGCCAGCAGATCGACAGGGCTAACTGGGGCCAACGTCCTGACTTTC
14 | TRBD1 | TRBJ1-1 | . | TRBV2 | CASSEWDSNTEAFF | TGTGCCAGCAGTGAATGGGACAGCAACACTGAAGCTTTCTTT
16 | . | TRBJ1-1 | . | TRBV4-1 | CASSLETGRIGTEAFF | TGCGCCAGCAGCCTTGAGACGGGGCGAATAGGAACTGAAGCTTTCTTT
14 | . | TRBJ1-6 | . | TRBV14 | CASSHRGYNSPLHF | TGTGCCAGCAGCCACAGGGGCTATAATTCACCCCTCCACTTT
16 | . | TRBJ1-4 | . | TRBV6-1 | CASSEGSRGTNEKLFF | TGTGCCAGCAGTGAAGGAAGCAGGGGTACTAATGAAAAACTGTTTTTT
17 | . | TRBJ2-3 | . | TRBV10-3 | CAISETGTLRYTDTQYF | TGTGCCATCAGTGAAACCGGGACACTAAGGTACACAGATACGCAGTATTTT
17 | TRBD2 | TRBJ2-5 | few | TRBV5-5 | CASSSPLAGGPLETQYF | TGTGCCAGCAGCTCACCCTTAGCGGGGGGGCCGTTGGAGACCCAGTACTTC
14 | . | TRBJ2-1 | . | TRBV20-1 | CSAIRAQGLNEQFF | TGCAGTGCTATCCGGGCCCAGGGGCTCAATGAGCAGTTCTTC
19 | TRBD2 | TRBJ2-3 | few | TRBV5-1 | CASSLLTTSGRAGTDTQYF | TGCGCCAGCAGCTTGTTAACGACTAGCGGGAGGGCCGGCACAGATACGCAGTATTTT
13 | . | TRBJ1-1 | few | TRBV9 | CASSVFSNTEAFF | TGTGCCAGCAGCGTATTTTCGAACACTGAAGCTTTCTTT
17 | TRBD2 | TRBJ2-5 | . | TRBV3-1 | CASSQDKLAGFPETQYF | TGTGCCAGCAGCCAAGATAAACTAGCGGGGTTTCCAGAGACTCAGTACTTC
17 | . | TRBJ2-1 | . | TRBV3-1 | CASSRWDTRTTYNEQFF | TGTGCCAGCAGCCGATGGGACACTAGAACAACCTACAATGAGCAGTTCTTC
14 | . | TRBJ2-7 | many | TRBV13 | CASSLGGGLNEQYF | TGTGCCAGCAGCTTAGGAGGGGGGCTCAACGAGCAGTACTTC
16 | . | TRBJ2-2 | . | TRBV5-1 | CASSLGGTQGTGELFF | TGCGCCAGCAGCTTGGGAGGCACTCAGGGAACCGGGGAGCTGTTTTTT
13 | . | TRBJ2-7 | . | TRBV18 | CATSGVGSYEQYF | TGTGCCACCTCAGGGGTTGGCTCCTACGAGCAGTACTTC
14 | TRBD1 | TRBJ1-1 | . | TRBV5-1 | CASSLSQGGNEAFF | TGCGCCAGCAGCTTGTCGCAGGGGGGGAATGAAGCTTTCTTT
15 | . | TRBJ2-7 | . | TRBV19 | CASSTGRAGAYEQYF | TGTGCCAGTAGTACGGGACGGGCAGGGGCCTACGAGCAGTACTTC
14 | . | TRBJ2-1 | few | TRBV6-1 | CASSPPSGGHEQFF | TGTGCCAGCAGTCCCCCTTCGGGGGGCCATGAGCAGTTCTTC
16 | TRBD2 | TRBJ2-7 | . | TRBV15 | CATSRDWRGRPHEQYF | TGTGCCACCAGCAGAGATTGGCGCGGGAGGCCCCACGAGCAGTACTTC
13 | . | TRBJ2-7 | . | TRBV29-1 | CSVVSGSRYEQCF | TGCAGCGTTGTGTCGGGCTCACGCTACGAGCAGTGCTTC
16 | TRBD2 | TRBJ2-3 | few | TRBV7-9 | CASSMTSGASTDTQYF | TGTGCCAGCAGTATGACTAGCGGGGCTAGCACAGATACGCAGTATTTT
16 | . | TRBJ2-7 | . | TRBV4-1 | CASSQIGLLAVGEQYF | TGCGCCAGCAGCCAGATTGGGCTGCTTGCGGTCGGCGAGCAGTACTTC
13 | TRBD1 | TRBJ1-6 | . | TRBV4-1 | CASSQGQGRPLHF | TGCGCCAGCAGCCAGGGACAGGGCCGTCCCCTCCACTTT
17 | . | TRBJ1-1 | few | TRBV7-9 | CASSFTGTSYMNTEAFF | TGTGCCAGCAGCTTTACCGGGACATCTTATATGAACACTGAAGCTTTCTTT
13 | . | TRBJ2-7 | . | TRBV28 | CASNNRVAYEQYF | TGTGCCAGCAACAACAGGGTAGCCTACGAGCAGTACTTC
12 | TRBD1 | TRBJ1-1 | few | TRBV11-2 | CASRTGAPEAFF | TGTGCCAGCAGGACAGGGGCTCCTGAAGCTTTCTTT
15 | . | TRBJ2-3 | few | TRBV27 | CASTHGAAPLDTQYF | TGTGCCAGCACCCATGGAGCGGCCCCTTTAGATACGCAGTATTTT
12 | . | TRBJ2-3 | . | TRBV3-1 | CASGAETDTQYF | TGTGCCAGCGGGGCCGAAACAGATACGCAGTATTTT
15 | TRBD2 | TRBJ2-7 | few | TRBV20-1 | CSADRTSGGSYEQYF | TGCAGTGCCGATCGTACTAGCGGGGGTTCCTACGAGCAGTACTTC
17 | . | TRBJ2-1 | . | TRBV9 | CASSVAGQSSSYNEQFF | TGTGCCAGCAGCGTAGCCGGACAGTCCAGCTCCTACAATGAGCAGTTCTTC
16 | . | TRBJ2-5 | few | TRBV5-1 | CASSFVGTTVQETQYF | TGCGCCAGCAGCTTCGTAGGGACCACCGTACAAGAGACCCAGTACTTC
14 | . | TRBJ1-2 | many | TRBV4-1 | CASSQDAGNYGYTF | TGCGCCAGCAGCCAAGATGCGGGAAACTATGGCTACACCTTC
13 | . | TRBJ2-1 | . | TRBV5-1 | CASTGRGVNEQFF | TGCGCCAGCACGGGCAGAGGGGTCAATGAGCAGTTCTTC
18 | . | TRBJ2-1 | once | TRBV20-1 | CSARDFHKTATSYNEQFF | TGCAGTGCTAGAGATTTCCATAAGACAGCTACTTCCTACAATGAGCAGTTCTTC
16 | TRBD2 | TRBJ2-3 | . | TRBV6-1 | CASSEELARARDTQYF | TGTGCCAGCAGTGAAGAACTAGCGCGGGCACGAGATACGCAGTATTTT
16 | . | TRBJ2-3 | . | TRBV6-6 | CATVLQPSASTDAQYF | TGTGCCACCGTACTCCAACCATCGGCCAGCACGGATGCGCAGTATTTT
15 | . | TRBJ1-5 | . | TRBV30 | CAWSVGQTSNQPQHF | TGTGCCTGGAGTGTAGGCCAGACTAGCAATCAGCCCCAGCATTTT
13 | . | TRBJ1-1 | once | TRBV30 | CAWSGTVDTEAFF | TGTGCCTGGAGTGGGACAGTAGACACTGAAGCTTTCTTT
12 | . | TRBJ2-5 | many | TRBV21-1 | CASSEPMQTQYF | TGTGCCAGCAGCGAACCAATGCAGACCCAGTACTTC
13 | TRBD1 | TRBJ1-5 | . | TRBV6-5 | CASSGQGEQPQHF | TGTGCCAGCAGTGGACAGGGGGAACAGCCCCAGCATTTT
16 | TRBD2 | TRBJ2-1 | . | TRBV7-3 | CASSLIATSGYNEQFF | TGTGCCAGCAGCTTAATAGCGACTAGCGGGTACAATGAGCAGTTCTTC
13 | . | TRBJ2-7 | few | TRBV5-1 | CASSFERDYEQYF | TGCGCCAGCAGCTTCGAGCGAGACTACGAGCAGTACTTC
12 | . | TRBJ1-2 | . | TRBV13 | CASSLAPVGYTF | TGTGCCAGCAGCTTAGCTCCAGTCGGCTACACCTTC
12 | . | TRBJ1-1 | . | TRBV28 | CASTERGGEAFF | TGTGCCAGCACCGAGAGGGGGGGAGAAGCTTTCTTT
13 | . | TRBJ2-5 | many | TRBV29-1 | CSVDEVGEETQYF | TGCAGCGTTGATGAAGTAGGCGAAGAGACCCAGTACTTC
14 | . | TRBJ1-2 | few | TRBV11-1 | CASSHPRANYGYTF | TGTGCCAGCAGCCACCCGAGAGCTAACTATGGCTACACCTTC
14 | . | TRBJ2-7 | many | TRBV12-3/TRBV12-4 | CASSFAGASYEQYF | TGTGCCAGCAGTTTCGCAGGGGCATCCTACGAGCAGTACTTC
16 | TRBD2 | TRBJ2-5 | many | TRBV9 | CASSVDVAGGRKTQYF | TGTGCCAGCAGCGTAGATGTGGCGGGAGGCAGGAAGACCCAGTACTTC
15 | TRBD2 | TRBJ2-3 | . | TRBV29-1 | CSVEGGVGRTGTQYF | TGCAGCGTCGAGGGAGGGGTAGGCAGAACCGGTACGCAGTATTTT
15 | . | TRBJ1-5 | . | TRBV27 | CASRGGEKSNQPQHF | TGTGCCAGCAGAGGAGGGGAGAAGAGCAATCAGCCCCAGCATTTT
14 | TRBD1 | TRBJ1-2 | . | TRBV12-3/TRBV12-4 | CANSLRDRGDGYTF | TGTGCCAACAGTTTAAGGGACAGGGGAGATGGCTACACCTTC